This T cell receptor beta chain was captured in a study of blood T cell repertoires in COVID-19. About the study: Acute and convalescent COVID-19 specimens originated in the United States, Italy and Spain. PBMCs, B-cell-depleted T cells, or T cells were the source of the cDNA or gDNA that made up the material.

Trimming took 5 bases from V and 7 from J; bases not matched to a gene: 4. The CDR3 is made up of 12 amino acids. Germline CDR1 is SNHLY and CDR2 is FYNNEI. Original data processing: Amplified reference gene primers provided the basis for estimating nucleated cell counts. Sequenced by immunoSEQ multiplex PCR; TCRdb stores in-frame clones only, minus some. V and J calls and clone size come straight from that table; D and trimming were deduced from the DNA. Of hundreds of thousands of clones listed, approximately 81% were seen once; the top ten hold 7.9%. The sample consisted of peripheral blood. The chain recombines TRBV2 with TRBJ2-7; 8 nucleotides agree with TRBD2. The source is a woman older than 75 with acute or convalescent COVID-19. CDR3 bases: TGTGCCAGCAGTCGGGAGGGTAAGGAGCAGTACTTC. Translated, it gives CASSREGKEQYF.